This TCR beta chain was sequenced for a study of Graves' ophthalmopathy and Graves' hyperthyroidism. Researchers classed hyperthyroidism as stable given no ophthalmopathy within 18 months of follow-up. Amplified TCR beta CDR3 regions were obtained using RNA transcripts as template. After a first-round RT-PCR with HTBI primers, a second-round multiplex PCR was run. TCRdb recomputed calls from the multiplex PCR reads with MiXCR, one row per CDR3 protein. Of hundreds of thousands of distinct CDR3 sequences detected, around a fifth appear once; the ten largest clones hold approximately 3%. The germline V gene has CDR1 SQVTM and CDR2 ANQGSEA. This CDR3 is 10 amino acids long. The germline V and J ends were trimmed by 7 bases and 3 bases, with 6 bases remaining between them. This clonotype has a count of ten or more.

V is TRBV29-1 and J is TRBJ1-1; no definite D call. The receptor comes from a woman under 30 with stable Graves' hyperthyroidism. Sequencing used peripheral blood. The CDR3 nucleotides read TGCAGCGCCGCTGACACTGAAGCTTTCTTT. Amino acid sequence: CSAADTEAFF. Looking up the rest from reference TRBV29-1 and TRBJ1-1 gives the full variable domain: SAVISQKPSRDICQRGTSLTIQCQVDSQVTMMFWYRQQPGQSLTLIATANQGSEATYESGFVIDKFPISRPNLTFSTLTVSNMSPEDSSIYLCSAADTEAFFGQGTRLTVV.